Presented here are 28 T cell receptor beta chains from one specimen sequenced in a study of memory CD4+ T cells and cytomegalovirus serostatus. Single viable CD3+CD4+CD8-CD45RO+ cells were sorted as the memory CD4+ T cells. Produced via immunoSEQ multiplex PCR; TCRdb's table is partial and in-frame only. Seen here are 40,000 to 45,000 clones, 76% observed once, and the top ten hold 1.9%. The material sequenced was memory CD4+ T cells from blood. Receptors were obtained from an adult in good health and CMV-seronegative.

The chain couples TRBV5-1 to TRBJ2-1; the D gene is possibly TRBD1 (5 bases). There are 15 residues in the CDR3. The germline V and J ends were trimmed by 0 bases and 2 bases, with 9 bases remaining between them. CDR1 and CDR2 from the germline V gene are SGHRS and YFSETQ. Written as DNA, the CDR3 is TGCGCCAGCAGCTTGGGACAGCCGACCTACAATGAGCAGTTCTTC. Its protein product is CASSLGQPTYNEQFF.

The chain employs TRBV11-2 and TRBJ2-5, with D maybe TRBD2 (7 bases). V shed 0 bases and J shed 4 bases, with 12 bases lying between them. Germline V CDR1 and CDR2: SGHAT, FQNNGV. This CDR3 has 15 amino acids. The chain's CDR3 is CASSLDGGGSETQYF. Here the CDR3 DNA reads TGTGCCAGCAGCTTAGATGGGGGGGGCTCAGAGACCCAGTACTTC.

The chain links TRBV27 to TRBJ2-7, with 10 bases identical to TRBD1. The CDR3 runs 15 residues. The germline gives CDR1 MNHEY, CDR2 SMNVEV (reference sequence). V lost 5 bases to trimming and J lost 3 bases; unmatched junction nucleotides: 7. CDR3 sequence: CASSPTGTGDYEQYF. The CDR3 nucleotides read TGTGCCAGCAGTCCAACCGGGACAGGGGACTACGAGCAGTACTTC.

The rearrangement links TRBV9 to TRBJ1-4; a weak D match, TRBD1 (6 bases). The V end was cut by 4 bases, the J end by 5 bases, with 12 bases between. The germline V gene encodes CDR1 SGDLS and CDR2 YYNGEE. The CDR3 runs 14 residues. The CDR3 loop is CASSPWRGNEKLFF. In DNA, the CDR3 is TGTGCCAGCAGCCCTTGGAGGGGGAATGAAAAACTGTTTTTT. Using reference TRBV9 and TRBJ1-4 for the parts outside the CDR3, the full variable domain is DSGVTQTPKHLITATGQRVTLRCSPRSGDLSVYWYQQSLDQGLQFLIQYYNGEERAKGNILERFSAQQFPDLHSELNLSSLELGDSALYFCASSPWRGNEKLFFGSGTQLSVL.

V is TRBV5-6 and J is TRBJ1-1; D not resolved. The CDR3 covers 15 residues. The V gene lost 4 bases and the J gene lost 3 bases, with 16 bases spanning the gap. Germline V gives CDR1 SGHDT, CDR2 YYEEEE. The CDR3 DNA follows: TGTGCCAGCAGCCTGAGGGTGTCTAGGGACACTGAAGCTTTCTTT. Its translation: CASSLRVSRDTEAFF.

By frequency in the sample, this clone is medium-sized (0.01 to 0.1%). The chain carries TRBV19 and TRBJ1-1; a weak D match, TRBD1 (6 bases). V gave up 5 bases and J gave up 3 bases, with 16 bases separating them. Germline V gene lookup returns CDR1 LNHDA and CDR2 SQIVND (reference sequence). The CDR3 loop spans 15 amino acids. CDR3 sequence: CASSRTSSGDTEAFF. The CDR3 bases are TGTGCCAGTAGTCGCACATCCTCAGGGGACACTGAAGCTTTCTTT.

This rearrangement joins TRBV12-5 to TRBJ1-1; D not certain. The CDR3 consists of 10 residues. Trimming stripped 5 bases from V and 5 bases from J, with 3 bases between. Germline values: CDR1 LGHNT, CDR2 FRNRAP. CDR3 DNA: TGTGCTAGTGGTATAACTGAAGCTTTCTTT. Encoded protein: CASGITEAFF.

The V and J genes are TRBV18 and TRBJ1-1; D is undetermined. Deletions cut 0 bases from V and 1 base from J, with 9 bases between. The CDR3 has 15 residues. Germline V gives CDR1 KGHSH, CDR2 LQKENI. CDR3 bases: TGTGCCAGCTCACCACCGCATGGTAGGAACACTGAAGCTTTCTTT. Protein product: CASSPPHGRNTEAFF.

The chain employs TRBV6-5 and TRBJ1-3; D gene unclear. Germline CDR1 MNHEY, CDR2 SVGAGI. The V end lost 2 bases, the J end lost 8 bases, and 10 bases lay between the germline ends. This CDR3 contains 13 residues. The chain's CDR3 is CASSYTVRDTIYF. In nucleotides, the CDR3 is TGTGCCAGCAGTTACACAGTAAGGGACACCATATATTTT.

This chain joins TRBV28 and TRBJ1-2; TRBD1 aligns across 7 bases. The length of the CDR3 is 15 residues. J gave up 2 bases and V 2 bases, and 5 bases lay outside the gene matches. Germline V gene data show CDR1 as MDHEN and CDR2 as SYDVKM. The chain's CDR3 is CASSLGDRVNYGYTF. The DNA for the CDR3 is TGTGCCAGCAGTTTAGGAGACAGGGTAAACTATGGCTACACCTTC.

The table lists this clone with a count of one. The chain has TRBV6-5 and TRBJ1-2; 8 nucleotides align to TRBD1. Germline V gives CDR1 MNHEY, CDR2 SVGAGI. Losses at the gene ends were 5 bases for V and 8 bases for J; bases not matched to a gene: 10. This CDR3 is 14 amino acids long. CDR3 sequence reads: CASSTGQGLGGYTF. CDR3 DNA: TGTGCCAGCAGTACCGGACAGGGATTAGGAGGCTACACCTTC.

V usage is TRBV30 and J usage is TRBJ2-5; D unclear. Trimming left V 0 bases short and J 6 bases short, with 11 bases between. CDR3 size: 13 residues. CDR1 GTSNPN and CDR2 SVGIG come from the germline V gene (reference sequence). CDR3 coding DNA: TGTGCCTGGAGTGTAGACATCCGAAAGACCCAGTACTTC. Translated, it gives CAWSVDIRKTQYF.

The rearrangement joins TRBV2 to TRBJ1-1; TRBD1 is a possible D gene (6 bases). The V and J ends lost 5 bases and 8 bases respectively, with 15 bases between them. Germline CDR1 and CDR2: SNHLY and FYNNEI. The CDR3 has 13 residues. For the CDR3, the DNA is TGTGCCAGCAGTAGGACAGAAGGTTTAGAAGCTTTCTTT. Amino acid sequence: CASSRTEGLEAFF.

J is TRBJ2-5 and V is TRBV5-1; D not resolved. Trimming left V 3 bases short and J 5 bases short, with 8 bases between. CDR1 is SGHRS, CDR2 YFSETQ, per germline. This CDR3 is 12 amino acids long. This CDR3 is CASSYKQETQYF. DNA for the CDR3: TGCGCCAGCAGCTATAAACAGGAGACCCAGTACTTC.

The J gene is TRBJ1-2, the V gene TRBV7-9; D is ambiguous. The CDR3 totals 13 residues. Trimming left V 1 base short and J 4 bases short, with 7 bases between. Per germline, CDR1 SEHNR and CDR2 FQNEAQ (reference sequence). CDR3 amino acids: CASSLDGGYGYTF. CDR3 coding DNA: TGTGCCAGCAGCTTAGACGGCGGCTATGGCTACACCTTC. Filled out from reference TRBV7-9 and TRBJ1-2, the complete variable domain reads DTGVSQNPRHKITKRGQNVTFRCDPISEHNRLYWYRQTLGQGPEFLTYFQNEAQLEKSRLLSDRFSAERPKGSFSTLEIQRTEQGDSAMYLCASSLDGGYGYTFGSGTRLTVV.

This clone was found a few times. J is TRBJ1-5 and V is TRBV5-6, with a weak D call TRBD1 (5 bases). This CDR3 region has 17 residues. The germline V gene has CDR1 SGHDT and CDR2 YYEEEE. V lost 0 bases to trimming and J lost 0 bases, with 13 bases between them. The CDR3 loop reads CASSLAGRAFSNQPQHF. CDR3 DNA sequence: TGTGCCAGCAGCTTGGCCGGCAGGGCCTTTAGCAATCAGCCCCAGCATTTT.

V is TRBV5-1 and J is TRBJ2-2, with D maybe TRBD2 (5 bases). The CDR3 has 14 amino acids. V shed 4 bases and J shed 7 bases, with 14 bases lying between them. Germline CDR1 SGHRS, CDR2 YFSETQ. Here the CDR3 DNA reads TGCGCCAGCAGCCCTTCGGGATACGGCGGGGAGCTGTTTTTT. Encoded protein: CASSPSGYGGELFF.

This CDR3 reads CAGHQTGGTGELFF. In DNA, the CDR3 is TGCGCCGGCCACCAGACAGGGGGCACCGGGGAGCTGTTTTTT. V gene TRBV5-1 combines with J gene TRBJ2-2, with TRBD1 matching over 9 bases. CDR1 and CDR2 from the germline V gene are SGHRS and YFSETQ. This CDR3 is 14 amino acids long. V shed 10 bases and J 4 bases; nucleotides not matched to a gene: 8.

This chain uses TRBV28 with TRBJ1-5, with unresolved D. The germline V gene encodes CDR1 MDHEN and CDR2 SYDVKM. The germline V and J ends were trimmed by 6 bases and 5 bases, with 8 bases remaining between them. The CDR3 length is 12 residues. CDR3 loop: CASRFADQPQHF. The CDR3 nucleotides are TGTGCCAGCAGATTCGCGGATCAGCCCCAGCATTTT.

The V gene is TRBV7-3, the J gene TRBJ2-5, with 10 bases fitting TRBD1. This CDR3 spans 16 amino acids. The J segment lost 8 bases and the V segment lost 5 bases, leaving 14 bases of the junction unmatched. Germline values: CDR1 SGHTA, CDR2 FQGTGA. CDR3 amino acids: CASSPKGPGQGSTQYF. CDR3 nucleotides: TGTGCCAGCAGCCCCAAGGGGCCGGGACAGGGGAGTACCCAGTACTTC.

The V and J genes are TRBV18 and TRBJ2-2; 9 nucleotides line up with TRBD1. After removal of 0 bases from V and 6 bases from J, the junction contained 5 bases not matched to a gene. The germline V gene encodes CDR1 KGHSH and CDR2 LQKENI. CDR3 length equals 16 residues. CDR3 loop: CASSPPNRGLPGELFF. CDR3 bases: TGTGCCAGCTCACCACCGAACAGGGGGCTGCCCGGGGAGCTGTTTTTT.

V usage is TRBV6-5 and J usage is TRBJ1-4; 8 bases fit TRBD1. Per the germline V gene, CDR1 is MNHEY and CDR2 is SVGAGI. The CDR3 runs to 14 residues. V was pared by 2 bases and J by 13 bases, with 9 bases of the junction left unmatched. The CDR3 spells CASSYHQQGVSLFF. DNA for the CDR3: TGTGCCAGCAGTTACCATCAACAGGGGGTTTCACTGTTTTTT.

The rearrangement links TRBV7-2 to TRBJ2-5; possibly TRBD1 for D (5 bases). The germline gives CDR1 SGHTA, CDR2 FQGNSA. Trimming stripped 5 bases from V and 0 bases from J, with 10 bases between. This CDR3 region has 14 residues. DNA for the CDR3: TGTGCCAGCAGCCGAAAACAGGACCAAGAGACCCAGTACTTC. Translating it yields CASSRKQDQETQYF.

The chain combines TRBV6-1 with TRBJ2-6, with D perhaps TRBD2 (6 bases). V lost 7 bases, J lost 2 bases, and 9 bases lay in between. CDR1 is MNHNS and CDR2 is SASEGT in the germline V gene. This CDR3 region has 14 residues. The chain's CDR3 is CASTGRTGANVLTF. The CDR3 DNA reads as TGTGCCAGCACCGGGAGAACTGGGGCCAACGTCCTGACTTTC.

This clone was recorded a few times. The chain uses TRBV11-2 and TRBJ2-1, with 14 bases lining up with TRBD2. In germline, CDR1 is SGHAT, CDR2 FQNNGV. The CDR3 totals 14 residues. The trim removed 7 bases at V and 10 bases at J, leaving 6 bases unmatched. For the CDR3, the DNA is TGTGCCAGCACCTCGGGACTAGCGGGGGAGGAGCAGTTCTTC. Translating gives CASTSGLAGEEQFF.

V and J are TRBV7-8 and TRBJ2-6, with unresolved D. V lost 0 bases, J lost 0 bases, and 6 bases lay in between. This CDR3 is 16 amino acids long. Germline V gene lookup returns CDR1 SGHVS and CDR2 FQNEAQ. The CDR3 reads CASSLASISGANVLTF. For the CDR3, the DNA is TGTGCCAGCAGCTTAGCTTCGATCTCTGGGGCCAACGTCCTGACTTTC.

The chain joins TRBV6-6 to TRBJ2-7; the D is unclear. With 6 bases removed from V and 2 bases from J, the gap between germline ends came to 11 bases. Germline V gene data show CDR1 as MNHNY and CDR2 as SVGAGI (reference sequence). The CDR3 is made up of 13 amino acids. This CDR3 reads CASSRPPTYEQYF. CDR3 nucleotides: TGTGCCAGCAGCCGACCCCCTACCTACGAGCAGTACTTC.

This chain joins TRBV5-5 and TRBJ2-7; 9 bases match TRBD1. CDR1 and CDR2 from the germline V gene are SGHKS and YYEKEE (reference sequence). V gave up 4 bases and J gave up 11 bases; unmatched junction bases: 10. This CDR3 is 13 amino acids long. The chain's CDR3 is CASSPNTGTGKYF. In DNA form, the CDR3 reads TGTGCCAGCAGCCCGAATACCGGGACAGGGAAGTACTTC.